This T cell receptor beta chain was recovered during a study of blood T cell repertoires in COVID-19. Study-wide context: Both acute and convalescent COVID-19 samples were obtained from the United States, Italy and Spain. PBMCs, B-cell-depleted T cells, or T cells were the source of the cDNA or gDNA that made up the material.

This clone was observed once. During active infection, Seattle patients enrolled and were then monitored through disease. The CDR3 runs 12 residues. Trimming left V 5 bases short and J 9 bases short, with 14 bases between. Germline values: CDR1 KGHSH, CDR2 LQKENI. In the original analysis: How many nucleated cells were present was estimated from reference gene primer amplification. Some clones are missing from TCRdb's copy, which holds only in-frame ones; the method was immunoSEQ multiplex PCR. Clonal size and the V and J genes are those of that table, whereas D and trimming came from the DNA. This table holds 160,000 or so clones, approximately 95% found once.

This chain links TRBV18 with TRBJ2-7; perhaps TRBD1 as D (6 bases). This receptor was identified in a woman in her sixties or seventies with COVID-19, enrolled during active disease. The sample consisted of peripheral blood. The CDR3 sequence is CASSTDSEGQYF. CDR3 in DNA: TGTGCCAGCTCAACGGACAGCGAAGGGCAGTACTTC.